These 28 T cell receptor beta chains were sequenced from one sample in a study of T cells in localized non-small cell lung cancer. Clones were sequenced by immunoSEQ multiplex PCR, and TCRdb holds only the in-frame ones, with some missing. The table includes tens of thousands of clones, roughly nine tenths detected once. Sequences were derived from PBMCs, sampled before any cancer treatment. These receptors all stem from a man aged 35 to 70 with stage II squamous cell lung carcinoma.

Here the CDR3 DNA reads TGTGCCAGCAGCTTGGGCGGACTCCTCACAGATACGCAGTATTTT. Protein: CASSLGGLLTDTQYF. V usage is TRBV5-6 and J usage is TRBJ2-3, with D maybe TRBD2 (5 bases). V lost 0 bases and J lost 2, with 10 bases in between. CDR1 SGHDT and CDR2 YYEEEE come from the germline V gene. This CDR3 comprises 15 residues.

The rearrangement joins TRBV19 to TRBJ2-3, with 14 bases matching TRBD2. The CDR3 sequence is 14 residues long. Germline CDR1 LNHDA, CDR2 SQIVND (reference sequence). V gave up 8 bases and J gave up 7 bases; unmatched junction bases: 5. The CDR3 DNA reads TGTGCCAGTGGGGGACTAGCGGGAGTATATACGCAGTATTTT. Protein product: CASGGLAGVYTQYF.

This clone appeared a single time. The chain employs TRBV11-2 and TRBJ2-3; possibly TRBD2 for D (6 bases). Germline assignment: CDR1 SGHAT and CDR2 FQNNGV. V dropped 2 bases and J dropped 1 base, with 19 bases sitting between them. The CDR3 runs to 18 residues. CDR3: CASSLTSGPGPRTDTQYF. The CDR3 nucleotides are TGTGCCAGCAGCTTAACGAGCGGGCCAGGACCCCGCACAGATACGCAGTATTTT.

The chain is built from TRBV18 and TRBJ1-1; 7 bases fit TRBD1. Unmatched junction bases numbered 2, after V lost 4 bases and J lost 3 bases. This CDR3 comprises 13 residues. Germline V gene lookup returns CDR1 KGHSH and CDR2 LQKENI. The CDR3 DNA reads as TGTGCCAGCTCACGGACAGGAGACACTGAAGCTTTCTTT. It encodes CASSRTGDTEAFF.

The chain has TRBV5-1 and TRBJ2-5, with D possibly matching TRBD1 (6 bases). V was clipped by 5 bases and J by 1 base, with 9 bases between them. Per the germline V gene, CDR1 is SGHRS and CDR2 is YFSETQ. There are 13 residues in the CDR3. This CDR3 reads CASSVRGQETQYF. CDR3 DNA: TGCGCCAGCAGTGTCAGGGGCCAAGAGACCCAGTACTTC.

The V gene is TRBV4-3, the J gene TRBJ1-2; D is possibly TRBD1 (5 bases). From germline, CDR1 is LGHNA and CDR2 YSLEER. Trimming stripped 0 bases from V and 3 bases from J, with 5 bases between. The length of the CDR3 is 13 residues. The CDR3 nucleotides are TGCGCCAGCAGCCAAGAACAGGACTATGGCTACACCTTC. Protein: CASSQEQDYGYTF.

The chain combines TRBV9 with TRBJ2-1, with a tentative D call TRBD2 (7 bases). The CDR3 consists of 18 residues. V was shortened by 0 bases and J by 10 bases, with 26 bases between the two germline ends. Per the germline V gene, CDR1 is SGDLS and CDR2 is YYNGEE. In nucleotides, the CDR3 is TGTGCCAGCAGCGTAGGGGGAGGGGGAGGCTCGGGTTCGTCAGAGCAGTTCTTC. Translation: CASSVGGGGGSGSSEQFF.

The sample holds one count of this clone. The chain is built from TRBV6-5 and TRBJ2-1, with D hard to call. The V gene lost 6 bases and the J gene lost 5 bases, with 5 bases spanning the gap. This CDR3 has 11 amino acids. Germline V gene data show CDR1 as MNHEY and CDR2 as SVGAGI. CDR3 in amino acids: CASSVNNEQFF. CDR3 nucleotide sequence: TGTGCCAGCAGCGTAAACAATGAGCAGTTCTTC.

The chain is built from TRBV7-9 and TRBJ1-1, with D uncertain. The CDR3 loop spans 13 amino acids. V gave up 2 bases and J gave up 5 bases, with 9 bases separating them. Germline V lookup: CDR1 SEHNR, CDR2 FQNEAQ (reference sequence). CDR3 nucleotides: TGTGCCAGCAGCTTAAGTAGGGAAACTGAAGCTTTCTTT. It specifies CASSLSRETEAFF.

Notes on this clone: A junction end diverges from the germline sequence, so it may reflect a read error. CDR3 loop: CASSLDRDNEQFF. The CDR3 nucleotides read TGTGCTAGCAGCTTGGACAGGGACAATGAGCAGTTCTTC. V gene TRBV7-7 combines with J gene TRBJ2-1; 8 positions match TRBD1. This CDR3 has 13 amino acids. Germline CDR1 reads SSHAT; CDR2 reads FNYEAQ (reference sequence).

This clone was seen only a few times. CDR3 bases: TGCGCCAGCAGCTGGAGGGACACTATCGGAGCTTTCTTT. As protein: CASSWRDTIGAFF. The chain joins TRBV5-1 to TRBJ1-1; D is possibly TRBD1 (6 bases). With 3 bases removed from V and 10 bases from J, the gap between germline ends came to 16 bases. The length of the CDR3 is 13 residues. The germline V gene encodes CDR1 SGHRS and CDR2 YFSETQ.

In this sample, this clone turned up once. This chain connects TRBV5-4 to TRBJ2-1, with 11 bases identical to TRBD2. CDR1 and CDR2 from the germline V gene are SGHNT and YYREEE (reference sequence). The V gene end was trimmed by 2 bases and the J gene end by 5 bases; junction bases not matched to a gene: 3. The CDR3 spans 15 residues. CDR3 coding DNA: TGTGCCAGCAGCTTCCCGGGACTAGCGGACAATGAGCAGTTCTTC. Translation: CASSFPGLADNEQFF.

The V and J genes are TRBV9 and TRBJ2-1; D perhaps matches TRBD1 (6 bases). Trimming pared 0 bases from V and 2 bases from J, leaving 15 bases between. The length of the CDR3 is 17 residues. CDR1 SGDLS and CDR2 YYNGEE come from the germline V gene. The CDR3 DNA follows: TGTGCCAGCAGCGTAGCCCCGACAGGTGAGGCCTACAATGAGCAGTTCTTC. Translating it yields CASSVAPTGEAYNEQFF.

This rearrangement joins TRBV2 to TRBJ2-7; the D is unclear. The length of the CDR3 is 13 residues. The ends were cut back, 11 bases at V and 0 bases at J, with 14 bases in the middle. CDR1 SNHLY and CDR2 FYNNEI come from the germline V gene. Written as DNA, the CDR3 is TGTGCCGGCCTCGGGTCCAGCTCCTACGAGCAGTACTTC. This translates into CAGLGSSSYEQYF. The entire variable domain, with the rest obtained from reference TRBV2 and TRBJ2-7, is as follows: EPEVTQTPSHQVTQMGQEVILRCVPISNHLYFYWYRQILGQKVEFLVSFYNNEISEKSEIFDDQFSVERPDGSNFTLKIRSTKLEDSAMYFCAGLGSSSYEQYFGPGTRLTVT.

V and J are TRBV10-1 and TRBJ2-2, with TRBD2 matching over 10 bases. Trimming took 6 bases from V and 7 from J; bases not matched to a gene: 14. This CDR3 has 17 residues. The germline gives CDR1 WNHNN, CDR2 SYGVQD (reference sequence). The CDR3 bases are TGCGCCAGCAGGAGGGTAAAGCGGGAGGGAGGGGGCGGGGAGCTGTTTTTT. This translates into CASRRVKREGGGGELFF.

The V and J genes are TRBV27 and TRBJ1-2; D may be TRBD1 (6 bases). In germline, CDR1 is MNHEY, CDR2 SMNVEV (reference sequence). V was shortened by 5 bases and J by 8 bases, with 18 bases between the two germline ends. The CDR3 is 14 amino acids. CDR3 coding DNA: TGTGCCAGCAGTCCTCCGGGGGGCGCTTGGGGCTACACCTTC. Its translation is CASSPPGGAWGYTF.

V usage is TRBV9 and J usage is TRBJ2-3, with 11 bases matching TRBD2. This CDR3 spans 19 amino acids. The junction had 9 bases not matched to a gene; V was cut back by 0 bases and J by 0 bases. CDR1 is SGDLS, CDR2 YYNGEE, per germline. The CDR3 spells CASSVGIAGGTGSTDTQYF. As DNA, the CDR3 is TGTGCCAGCAGCGTAGGGATAGCGGGGGGGACTGGGAGCACAGATACGCAGTATTTT. Filled out from reference TRBV9 and TRBJ2-3, the complete variable domain reads DSGVTQTPKHLITATGQRVTLRCSPRSGDLSVYWYQQSLDQGLQFLIQYYNGEERAKGNILERFSAQQFPDLHSELNLSSLELGDSALYFCASSVGIAGGTGSTDTQYFGPGTRLTVL.

The CDR3 region has the DNA TGTGCCAGCAGAGGGACAGCCTCTGGAAACACCATATATTTT. Residues: CASRGTASGNTIYF. The rearrangement uses TRBV27 and TRBJ1-3, with 7 bases identical to TRBD1. Germline-derived CDR1 and CDR2 are MNHEY and SMNVEV (reference sequence). This CDR3 is 14 amino acids long. Losses at the gene ends were 6 bases for V and 0 bases for J; bases not matched to a gene: 2.

V usage is TRBV5-1 and J usage is TRBJ2-5, with TRBD2 identical over 10 bases. The ends lost 9 bases at V and 5 bases at J; junction bases unmatched: 13. Germline V CDR1 and CDR2: SGHRS, YFSETQ. CDR3 length equals 15 residues. The CDR3 DNA is TGCGCCACCAGACTATCTAGCGGGAGTCGGGAGACCCAGTACTTC. Translation gives CATRLSSGSRETQYF.

This clone was seen a few times. The V and J genes are TRBV5-6 and TRBJ1-6, with D perhaps TRBD1 (6 bases). Trimming stripped 2 bases from V and 8 bases from J, with 14 bases between. Germline lookup yields CDR1 SGHDT and CDR2 YYEEEE. This CDR3 region has 15 residues. CDR3 sequence reads: CASSLERQAYSPLHF. DNA for the CDR3: TGTGCCAGCAGCTTAGAGCGACAGGCTTATTCACCCCTCCACTTT.

V is TRBV15 and J is TRBJ2-5; 9 positions match TRBD1. This CDR3 has 14 amino acids. The ends lost 3 bases at V and 1 base at J; junction bases unmatched: 0. The germline V gene has CDR1 LNHNV and CDR2 YYDKDF (reference sequence). CDR3 coding DNA: TGTGCCACCAGCAGGGACAGGGGCCAAGAGACCCAGTACTTC. Protein product: CATSRDRGQETQYF.

The V gene is TRBV7-9, the J gene TRBJ2-3; 13 bases fit TRBD2. Trimming at V came to 5 bases and at J to 4 bases, leaving 9 bases not matched to a gene. Germline loops: CDR1 SEHNR, CDR2 FQNEAQ (reference sequence). The CDR3 loop spans 17 amino acids. Here the CDR3 DNA reads TGTGCCAGCAGCCGTGGACTAGCGGGGGACGGGGCAGATACGCAGTATTTT. It translates to CASSRGLAGDGADTQYF.

The V and J genes are TRBV27 and TRBJ1-2; D is uncertain. Deletions cut 0 bases from V and 1 base from J, with 12 bases between. Germline V gene sequence: CDR1 MNHEY, CDR2 SMNVEV (reference sequence). CDR3 length equals 16 residues. CDR3 amino acids: CASSLSGGRINYGYTF. The CDR3 DNA reads TGTGCCAGCAGTTTATCGGGCGGGAGAATTAACTATGGCTACACCTTC.

The chain has TRBV27 and TRBJ2-7; 8 bases are a match to TRBD2. Trimming cost V 1 base and J 0 bases; bases outside gene matches: 11. Germline assignment: CDR1 MNHEY and CDR2 SMNVEV (reference sequence). The CDR3 length is 18 residues. For the CDR3, the DNA is TGTGCCAGCAGTTTATTGTTTCCGACTAGCGCGAGCTCCTACGAGCAGTACTTC. Translated, it gives CASSLLFPTSASSYEQYF.

The chain carries TRBV5-4 and TRBJ2-1; tentatively, D is TRBD2 (6 bases). The CDR3 is made up of 13 amino acids. Trimming took 0 bases from V and 8 from J, leaving 9 bases between them. CDR1 is SGHNT, CDR2 YYREEE, per germline (reference sequence). The CDR3 DNA is TGTGCCAGCAGCTTGGGCGGGGTCGATGAGCAGTTCTTC. Its protein is CASSLGGVDEQFF.

This chain links TRBV27 with TRBJ2-1, with 8 bases that match TRBD1. The CDR3 runs 15 residues. The J segment lost 3 bases and the V segment lost 4 bases, leaving 5 bases of the junction unmatched. The germline V gene has CDR1 MNHEY and CDR2 SMNVEV (reference sequence). In DNA form, the CDR3 reads TGTGCCAGCAGTTCCGGACAGGGAGGCTACAATGAGCAGTTCTTC. Translation: CASSSGQGGYNEQFF.

The rearrangement joins TRBV5-6 to TRBJ1-4, with 7 nucleotides matching TRBD1. V shed 1 base, J shed 0 bases, and the junction held 3 bases outside the gene matches. The CDR3 loop spans 16 amino acids. CDR1 SGHDT and CDR2 YYEEEE come from the germline V gene. CDR3 coding DNA: TGTGCCAGCAGCTTGCAAGGGGGCGCAACTAATGAAAAACTGTTTTTT. Encoded protein: CASSLQGGATNEKLFF.

The genes are TRBV9 and TRBJ1-2; possibly TRBD1 for D (5 bases). Trimming took off 4 bases at V and 3 bases at J, with 16 bases between the two ends. Germline values: CDR1 SGDLS, CDR2 YYNGEE. The CDR3 is 15 amino acids. The CDR3 DNA reads as TGTGCCAGCAGCCCTACGGGGGAACCCGACTATGGCTACACCTTC. It is translated as CASSPTGEPDYGYTF.